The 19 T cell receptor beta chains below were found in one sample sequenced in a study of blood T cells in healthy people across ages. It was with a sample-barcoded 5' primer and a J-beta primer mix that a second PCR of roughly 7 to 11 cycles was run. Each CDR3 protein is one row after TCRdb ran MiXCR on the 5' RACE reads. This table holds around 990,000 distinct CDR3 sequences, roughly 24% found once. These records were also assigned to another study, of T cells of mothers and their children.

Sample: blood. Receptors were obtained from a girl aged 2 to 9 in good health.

The CDR3 region has the DNA TGTGCCAGCAGCTTAACGTCCGGTCTGCACCCCTACGAGCAGTACTTC. Translation: CASSLTSGLHPYEQYF. The rearrangement links TRBV7-3 to TRBJ2-7; D call uncertain. Trimming stripped 0 bases from V and 2 bases from J, with 14 bases between. CDR1 is SGHTA, CDR2 FQGTGA, per germline. The CDR3 length is 16 residues. Complete variable domain (other parts from reference TRBV7-3 and TRBJ2-7): GAGVSQTPSNKVTEKGKYVELRCDPISGHTALYWYRQSLGQGPEFLIYFQGTGAADDSGLPNDRFFAVRPEGSVSTLKIQRTERGDSAVYLCASSLTSGLHPYEQYFGPGTRLTVT.

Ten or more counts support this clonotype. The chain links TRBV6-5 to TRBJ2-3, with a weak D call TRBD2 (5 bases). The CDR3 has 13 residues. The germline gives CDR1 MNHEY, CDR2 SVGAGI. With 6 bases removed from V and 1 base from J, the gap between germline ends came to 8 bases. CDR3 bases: TGTGCCAGCAGCAACGGGGGCACAGATACGCAGTATTTT. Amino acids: CASSNGGTDTQYF.

Here the CDR3 reads CASSLLAREKLFF. In DNA form, the CDR3 reads TGTGCCAGCAGCCTCCTAGCCCGGGAAAAACTGTTTTTT. The chain has TRBV6-5 and TRBJ1-4; D gene ambiguous. Looked up from germline, CDR1 is MNHEY and CDR2 is SVGAGI. The CDR3 is made up of 13 amino acids. With 6 bases removed from V and 8 bases from J, the gap between germline ends came to 13 bases.

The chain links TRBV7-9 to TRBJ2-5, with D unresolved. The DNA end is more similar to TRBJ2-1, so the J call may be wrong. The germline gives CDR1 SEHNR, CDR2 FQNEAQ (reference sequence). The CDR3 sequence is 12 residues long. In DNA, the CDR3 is TGTGCCAGCAGCCCTCATATCGATGAGCAGTTCTTC. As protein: CASSPHIDEQFF.

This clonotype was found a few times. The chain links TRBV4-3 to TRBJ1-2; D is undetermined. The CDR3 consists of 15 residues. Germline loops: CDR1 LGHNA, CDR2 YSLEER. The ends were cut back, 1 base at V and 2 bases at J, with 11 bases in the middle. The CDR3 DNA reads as TGCGCCAGCAGCCAAGTAAACGAAGTGAACTATGGCTACACCTTC. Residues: CASSQVNEVNYGYTF.

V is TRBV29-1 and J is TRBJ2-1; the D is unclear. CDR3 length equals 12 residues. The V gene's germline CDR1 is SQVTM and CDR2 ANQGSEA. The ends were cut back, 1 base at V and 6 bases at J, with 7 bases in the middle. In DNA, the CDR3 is TGCAGCGTTGAAGTCGCCGGCAATGAGCAGTTCTTC. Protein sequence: CSVEVAGNEQFF.

CDR3 sequence reads: CASKGGVIGETQYF. The CDR3 nucleotides are TGCGCCAGCAAAGGGGGGGTTATTGGGGAGACCCAGTACTTC. The rearrangement links TRBV4-1 to TRBJ2-5; a weak D match, TRBD2 (7 bases). The CDR3 consists of 14 residues. Germline V gene sequence: CDR1 MGHRA, CDR2 YSYEKL. Trimming took off 7 bases at V and 5 bases at J, with 17 bases between the two ends.

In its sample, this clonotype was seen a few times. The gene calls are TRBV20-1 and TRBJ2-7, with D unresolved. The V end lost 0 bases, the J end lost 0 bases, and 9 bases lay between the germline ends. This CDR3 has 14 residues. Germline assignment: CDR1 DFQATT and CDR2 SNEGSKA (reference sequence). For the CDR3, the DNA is TGCAGTGCTAGAGATGCCAAGTTCTCCTACGAGCAGTACTTC. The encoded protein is CSARDAKFSYEQYF.

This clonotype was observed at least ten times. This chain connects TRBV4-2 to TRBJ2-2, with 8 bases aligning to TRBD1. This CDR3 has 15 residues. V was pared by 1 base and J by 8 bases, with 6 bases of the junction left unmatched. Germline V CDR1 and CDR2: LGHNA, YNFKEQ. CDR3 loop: CASSQVRTGLGELFF. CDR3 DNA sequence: TGTGCCAGCAGCCAAGTCCGGACAGGGTTGGGGGAGCTGTTTTTT.

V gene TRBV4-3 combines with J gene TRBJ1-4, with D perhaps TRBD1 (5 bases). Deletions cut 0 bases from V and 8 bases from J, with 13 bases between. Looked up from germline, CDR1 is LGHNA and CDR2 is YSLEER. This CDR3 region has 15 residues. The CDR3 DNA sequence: TGCGCCAGCAGCCAAGAGGGGGGTTTGTGGGAAAAACTGTTTTTT. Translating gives CASSQEGGLWEKLFF.

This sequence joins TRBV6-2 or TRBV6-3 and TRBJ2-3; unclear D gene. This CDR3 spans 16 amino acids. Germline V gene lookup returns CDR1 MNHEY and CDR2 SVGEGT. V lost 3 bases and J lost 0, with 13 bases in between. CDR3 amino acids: CASSYLEKSSTDTQYF. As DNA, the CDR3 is TGTGCCAGCAGTTATTTGGAGAAATCTAGCACAGATACGCAGTATTTT.

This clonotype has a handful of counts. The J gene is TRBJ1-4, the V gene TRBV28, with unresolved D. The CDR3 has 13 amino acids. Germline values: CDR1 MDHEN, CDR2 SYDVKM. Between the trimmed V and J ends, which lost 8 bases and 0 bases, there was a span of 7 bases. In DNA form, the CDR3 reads TGTGCCAGCGGGGTAGCAACTAATGAAAAACTGTTTTTT. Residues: CASGVATNEKLFF.

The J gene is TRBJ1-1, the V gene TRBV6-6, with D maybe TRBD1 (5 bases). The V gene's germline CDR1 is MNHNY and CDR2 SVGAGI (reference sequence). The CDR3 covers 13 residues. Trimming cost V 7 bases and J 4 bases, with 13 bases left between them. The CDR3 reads CASMQGVGTEAFF. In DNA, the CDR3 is TGTGCCAGCATGCAAGGGGTGGGCACTGAAGCTTTCTTT.

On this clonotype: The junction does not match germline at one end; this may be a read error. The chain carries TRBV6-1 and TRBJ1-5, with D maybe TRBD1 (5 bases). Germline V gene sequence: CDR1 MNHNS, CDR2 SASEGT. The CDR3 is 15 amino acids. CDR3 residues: CASKPEPGRISPYAF. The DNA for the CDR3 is TGTGCCAGCAAACCTGAACCGGGACGGATTTCCCCCTACGCTTTT.

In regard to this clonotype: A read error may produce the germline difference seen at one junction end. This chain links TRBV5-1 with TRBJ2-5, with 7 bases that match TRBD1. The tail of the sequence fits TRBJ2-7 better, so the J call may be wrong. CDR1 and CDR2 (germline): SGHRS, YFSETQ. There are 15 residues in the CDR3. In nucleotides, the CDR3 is TGCGCCAGCAGATTGGCAAAGACAGGGACGAGCGAGCAGTACTTC. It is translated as CASRLAKTGTSEQYF.

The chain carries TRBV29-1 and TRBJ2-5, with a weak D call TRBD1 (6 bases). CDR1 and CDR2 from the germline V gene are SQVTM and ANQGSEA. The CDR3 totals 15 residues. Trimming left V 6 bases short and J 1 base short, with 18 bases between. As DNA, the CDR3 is TGCAGCGTGGATGAGGACAGCTTAGGCCAAGAGACCCAGTACTTC. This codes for CSVDEDSLGQETQYF.

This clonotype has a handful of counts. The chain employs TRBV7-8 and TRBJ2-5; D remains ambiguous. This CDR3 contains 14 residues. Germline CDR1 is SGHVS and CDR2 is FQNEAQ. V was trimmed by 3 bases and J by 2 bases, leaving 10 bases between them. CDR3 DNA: TGTGCCAGCAGCTTGGAACTATTTCAAGAGACCCAGTACTTC. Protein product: CASSLELFQETQYF. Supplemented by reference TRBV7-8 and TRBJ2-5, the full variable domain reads GAGVSQSPRYKVAKRGQDVALRCDPISGHVSLFWYQQALGQGPEFLTYFQNEAQLDKSGLPSDRFFAERPEGSVSTLKIQRTQQEDSAVYLCASSLELFQETQYFGPGTRLLVL.

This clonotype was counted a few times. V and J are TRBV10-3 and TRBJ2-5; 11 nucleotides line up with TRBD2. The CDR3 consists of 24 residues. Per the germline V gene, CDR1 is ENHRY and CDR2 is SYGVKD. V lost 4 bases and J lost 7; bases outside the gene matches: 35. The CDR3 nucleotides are TGTGCCATCAGTGCCCGTGGCAGCTCTGGACTCCTAGCGGGAGGTTTGGTGGTAGGAGGGACCCAGTACTTC. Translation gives CAISARGSSGLLAGGLVVGGTQYF.

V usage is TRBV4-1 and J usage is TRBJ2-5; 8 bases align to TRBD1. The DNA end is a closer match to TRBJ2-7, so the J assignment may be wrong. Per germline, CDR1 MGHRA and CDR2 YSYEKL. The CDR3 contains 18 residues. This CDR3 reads CASSQDRARGQGTYEQYF. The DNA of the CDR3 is TGCGCCAGCAGCCAGGACAGGGCACGGGGCCAAGGGACCTACGAGCAGTACTTC.